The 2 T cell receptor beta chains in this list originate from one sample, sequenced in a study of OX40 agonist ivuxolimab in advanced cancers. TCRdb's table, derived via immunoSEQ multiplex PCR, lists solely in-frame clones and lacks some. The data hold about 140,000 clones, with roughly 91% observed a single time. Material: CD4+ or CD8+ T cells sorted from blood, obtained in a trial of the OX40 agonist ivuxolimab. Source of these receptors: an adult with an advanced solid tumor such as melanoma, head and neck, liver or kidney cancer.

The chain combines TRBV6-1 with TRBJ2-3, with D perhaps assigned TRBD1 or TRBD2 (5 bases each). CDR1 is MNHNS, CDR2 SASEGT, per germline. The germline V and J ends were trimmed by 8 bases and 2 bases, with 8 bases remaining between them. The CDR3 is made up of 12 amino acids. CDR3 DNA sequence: TGTGCCAGCGGGACGGCCACAGATACGCAGTATTTT. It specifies CASGTATDTQYF.

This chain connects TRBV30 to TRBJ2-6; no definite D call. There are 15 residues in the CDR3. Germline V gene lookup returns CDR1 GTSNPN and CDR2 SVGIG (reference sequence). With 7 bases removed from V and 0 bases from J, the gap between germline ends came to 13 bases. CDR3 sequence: CASSPGLSGANVLTF. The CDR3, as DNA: TGTGCCTCAAGCCCAGGCCTCTCTGGGGCCAACGTCCTGACTTTC. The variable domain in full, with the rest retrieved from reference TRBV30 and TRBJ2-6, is SQTIHQWPATLVQPVGSPLSLECTVEGTSNPNLYWYRQAAGRGLQLLFYSVGIGQISSEVPQNLSASRPQDRQFILSSKKLLLSDSGFYLCASSPGLSGANVLTFGAGSRLTVL.